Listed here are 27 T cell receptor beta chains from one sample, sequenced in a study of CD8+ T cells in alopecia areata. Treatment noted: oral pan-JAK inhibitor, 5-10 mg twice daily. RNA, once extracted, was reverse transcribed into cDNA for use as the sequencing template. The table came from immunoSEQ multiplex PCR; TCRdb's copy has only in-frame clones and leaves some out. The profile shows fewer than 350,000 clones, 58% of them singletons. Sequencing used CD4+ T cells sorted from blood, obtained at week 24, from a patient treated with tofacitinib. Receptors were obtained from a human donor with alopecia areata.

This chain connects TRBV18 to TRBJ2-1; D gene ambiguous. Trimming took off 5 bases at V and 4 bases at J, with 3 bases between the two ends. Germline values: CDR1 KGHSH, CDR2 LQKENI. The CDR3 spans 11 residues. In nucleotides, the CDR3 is TGTGCCAGCTCAGCGTACAATGAGCAGTTCTTC. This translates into CASSAYNEQFF.

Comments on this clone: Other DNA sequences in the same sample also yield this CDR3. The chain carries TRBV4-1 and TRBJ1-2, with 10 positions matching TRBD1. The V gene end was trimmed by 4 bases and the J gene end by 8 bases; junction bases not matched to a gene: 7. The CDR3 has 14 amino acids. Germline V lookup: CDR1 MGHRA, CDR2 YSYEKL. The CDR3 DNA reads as TGCGCCAGCAGCCCCCGGGACAGGGGAAGCGGCTACACCTTC. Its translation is CASSPRDRGSGYTF.

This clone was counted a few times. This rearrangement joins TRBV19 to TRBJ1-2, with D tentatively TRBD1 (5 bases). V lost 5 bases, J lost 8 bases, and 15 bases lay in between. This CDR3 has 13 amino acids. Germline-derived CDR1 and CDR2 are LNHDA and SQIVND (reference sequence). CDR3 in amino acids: CASSGTASEGYTF. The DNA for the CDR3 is TGTGCCAGTAGTGGGACGGCGTCGGAAGGCTACACCTTC.

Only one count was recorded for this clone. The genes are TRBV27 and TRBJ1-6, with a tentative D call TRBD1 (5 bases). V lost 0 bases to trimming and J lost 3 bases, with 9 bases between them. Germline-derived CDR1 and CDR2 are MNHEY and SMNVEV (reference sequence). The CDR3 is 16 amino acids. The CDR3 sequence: CASSLSGGGYNSPLHF. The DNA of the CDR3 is TGTGCCAGCAGTTTATCGGGTGGGGGCTATAATTCACCCCTCCACTTT.

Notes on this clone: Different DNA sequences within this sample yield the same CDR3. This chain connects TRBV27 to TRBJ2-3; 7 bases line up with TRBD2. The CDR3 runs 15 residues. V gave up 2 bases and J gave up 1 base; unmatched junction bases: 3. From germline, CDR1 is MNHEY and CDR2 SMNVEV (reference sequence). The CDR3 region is CASSLRLAGTDTQYF. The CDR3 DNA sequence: TGTGCCAGCAGTTTACGCCTAGCGGGCACAGATACGCAGTATTTT.

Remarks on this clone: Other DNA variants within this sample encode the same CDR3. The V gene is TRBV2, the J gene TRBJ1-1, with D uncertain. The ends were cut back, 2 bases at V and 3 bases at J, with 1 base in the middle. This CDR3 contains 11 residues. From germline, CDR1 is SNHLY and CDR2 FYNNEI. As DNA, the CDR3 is TGTGCCAGCAGTGAATACACTGAAGCTTTCTTT. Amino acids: CASSEYTEAFF.

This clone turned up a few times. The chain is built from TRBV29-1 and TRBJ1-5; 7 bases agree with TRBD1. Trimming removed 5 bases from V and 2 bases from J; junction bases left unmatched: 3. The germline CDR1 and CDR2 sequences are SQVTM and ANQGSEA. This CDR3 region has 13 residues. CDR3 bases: TGCAGCGTTCAAGGGACAGGCAATCAGCCCCAGCATTTT. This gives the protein CSVQGTGNQPQHF.

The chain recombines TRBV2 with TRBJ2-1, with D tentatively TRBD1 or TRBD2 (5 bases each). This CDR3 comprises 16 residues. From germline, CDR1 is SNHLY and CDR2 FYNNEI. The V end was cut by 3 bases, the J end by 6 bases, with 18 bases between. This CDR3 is CASSDQAFWGRNEQFF. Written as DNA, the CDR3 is TGTGCCAGCAGTGACCAGGCTTTTTGGGGACGCAATGAGCAGTTCTTC.

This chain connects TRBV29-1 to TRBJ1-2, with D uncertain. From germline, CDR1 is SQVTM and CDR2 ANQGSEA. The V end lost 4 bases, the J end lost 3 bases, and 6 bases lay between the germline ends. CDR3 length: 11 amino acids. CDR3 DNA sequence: TGCAGCGTTGGGGGAGACTATGGCTACACCTTC. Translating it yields CSVGGDYGYTF. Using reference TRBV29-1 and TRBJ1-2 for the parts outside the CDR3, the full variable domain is SAVISQKPSRDICQRGTSLTIQCQVDSQVTMMFWYRQQPGQSLTLIATANQGSEATYESGFVIDKFPISRPNLTFSTLTVSNMSPEDSSIYLCSVGGDYGYTFGSGTRLTVV.

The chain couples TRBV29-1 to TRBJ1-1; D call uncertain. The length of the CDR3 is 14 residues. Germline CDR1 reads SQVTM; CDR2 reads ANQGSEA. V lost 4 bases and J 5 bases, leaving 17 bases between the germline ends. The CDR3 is CSVGPALSGTEAFF. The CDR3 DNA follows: TGCAGCGTTGGTCCGGCCCTATCCGGAACTGAAGCTTTCTTT.

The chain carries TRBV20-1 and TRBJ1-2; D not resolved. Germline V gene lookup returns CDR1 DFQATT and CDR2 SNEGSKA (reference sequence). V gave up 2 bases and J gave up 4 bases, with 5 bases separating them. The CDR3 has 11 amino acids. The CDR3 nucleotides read TGCAGTGCTAGACGCAGCTATGGCTACACCTTC. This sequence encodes CSARRSYGYTF.

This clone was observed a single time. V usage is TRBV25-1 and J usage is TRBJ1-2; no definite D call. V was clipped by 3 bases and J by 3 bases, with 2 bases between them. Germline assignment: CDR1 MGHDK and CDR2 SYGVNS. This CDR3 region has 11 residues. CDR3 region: CASSEDYGYTF. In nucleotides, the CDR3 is TGTGCCAGCAGTGAGGACTATGGCTACACCTTC.

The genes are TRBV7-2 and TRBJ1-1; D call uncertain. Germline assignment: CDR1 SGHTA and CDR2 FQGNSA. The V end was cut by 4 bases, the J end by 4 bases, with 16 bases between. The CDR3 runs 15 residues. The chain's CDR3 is CASSSGRGGGTEAFF. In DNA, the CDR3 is TGTGCCAGCAGCTCCGGGCGGGGAGGAGGCACTGAAGCTTTCTTT.

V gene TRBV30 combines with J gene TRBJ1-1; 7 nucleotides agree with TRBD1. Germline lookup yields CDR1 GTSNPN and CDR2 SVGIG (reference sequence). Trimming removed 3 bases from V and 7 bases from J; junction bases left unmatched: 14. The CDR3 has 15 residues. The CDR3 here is CAWRGATGTALEAFF. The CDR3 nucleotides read TGTGCCTGGAGGGGGGCCACCGGGACAGCCCTTGAAGCTTTCTTT.

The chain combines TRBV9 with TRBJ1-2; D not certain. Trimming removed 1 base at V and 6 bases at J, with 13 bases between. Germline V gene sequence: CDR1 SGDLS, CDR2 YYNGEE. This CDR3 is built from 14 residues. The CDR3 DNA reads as TGTGCCAGCAGCGTACACGGCAACACTGATGGCTACACCTTC. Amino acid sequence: CASSVHGNTDGYTF.

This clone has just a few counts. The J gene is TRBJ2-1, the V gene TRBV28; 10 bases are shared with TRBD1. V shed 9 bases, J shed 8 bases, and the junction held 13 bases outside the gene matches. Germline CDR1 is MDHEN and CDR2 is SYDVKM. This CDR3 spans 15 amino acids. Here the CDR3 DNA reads TGTGCCAGTCTCCAGCCGGGACAGGGGCTCCATGAGCAGTTCTTC. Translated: CASLQPGQGLHEQFF.

CDR3 sequence reads: CAWSLSGNTIYF. The CDR3 nucleotides read TGTGCCTGGAGCCTATCTGGAAACACCATATATTTT. V and J are TRBV30 and TRBJ1-3; D is ambiguous. This CDR3 has 12 residues. The V end lost 3 bases, the J end lost 1 base, and 4 bases lay between the germline ends. Germline loops: CDR1 GTSNPN, CDR2 SVGIG (reference sequence).

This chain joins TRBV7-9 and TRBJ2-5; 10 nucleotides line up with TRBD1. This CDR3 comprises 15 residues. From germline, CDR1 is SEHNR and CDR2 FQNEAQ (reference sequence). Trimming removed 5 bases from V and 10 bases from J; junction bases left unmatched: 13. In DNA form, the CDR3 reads TGTGCCAGCAGCCCGCAATGGGTGACAGGGGGCGACCAGTACTTC. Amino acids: CASSPQWVTGGDQYF.

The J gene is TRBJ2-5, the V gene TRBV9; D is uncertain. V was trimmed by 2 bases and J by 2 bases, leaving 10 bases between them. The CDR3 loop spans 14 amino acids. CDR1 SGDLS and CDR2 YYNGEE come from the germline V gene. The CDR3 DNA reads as TGTGCCAGCAGCGTTCGCGGTGGACAAGAGACCCAGTACTTC. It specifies CASSVRGGQETQYF. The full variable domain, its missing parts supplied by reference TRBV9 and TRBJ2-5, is DSGVTQTPKHLITATGQRVTLRCSPRSGDLSVYWYQQSLDQGLQFLIQYYNGEERAKGNILERFSAQQFPDLHSELNLSSLELGDSALYFCASSVRGGQETQYFGPGTRLLVL.

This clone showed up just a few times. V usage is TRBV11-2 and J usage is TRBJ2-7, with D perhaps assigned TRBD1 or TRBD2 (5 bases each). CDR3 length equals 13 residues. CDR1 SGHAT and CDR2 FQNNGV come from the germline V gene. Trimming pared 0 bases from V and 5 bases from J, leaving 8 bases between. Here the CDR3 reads CASSLDRGDEQYF. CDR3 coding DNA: TGTGCCAGCAGCTTAGATCGAGGGGACGAGCAGTACTTC.

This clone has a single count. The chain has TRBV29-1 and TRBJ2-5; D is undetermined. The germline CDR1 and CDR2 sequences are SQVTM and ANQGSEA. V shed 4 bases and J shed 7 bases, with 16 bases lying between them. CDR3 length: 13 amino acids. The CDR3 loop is CSVGGLAIGTQYF. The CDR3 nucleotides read TGCAGCGTTGGTGGCCTCGCAATTGGGACCCAGTACTTC.

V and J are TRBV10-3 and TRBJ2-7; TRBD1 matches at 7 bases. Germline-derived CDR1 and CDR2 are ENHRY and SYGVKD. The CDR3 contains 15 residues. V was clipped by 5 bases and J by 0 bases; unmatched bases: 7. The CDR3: CAISTRTGSSYEQYF. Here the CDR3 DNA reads TGTGCCATCAGTACTCGGACAGGCAGCTCCTACGAGCAGTACTTC.

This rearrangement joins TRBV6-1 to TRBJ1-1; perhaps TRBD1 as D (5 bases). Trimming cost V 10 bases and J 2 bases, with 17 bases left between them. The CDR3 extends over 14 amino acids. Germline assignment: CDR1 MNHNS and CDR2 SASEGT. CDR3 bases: TGTGCCATCCTCTTGGGAGGGGTCAACACTGAAGCTTTCTTT. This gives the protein CAILLGGVNTEAFF.

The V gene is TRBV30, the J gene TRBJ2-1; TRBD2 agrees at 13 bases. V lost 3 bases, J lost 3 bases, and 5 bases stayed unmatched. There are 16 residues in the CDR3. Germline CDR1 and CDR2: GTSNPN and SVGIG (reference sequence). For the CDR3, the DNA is TGTGCCTGGAGGGGGACTAGCGGGGATTTCTACAATGAGCAGTTCTTC. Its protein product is CAWRGTSGDFYNEQFF.

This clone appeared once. The CDR3 bases are TGTGCCACCTCCAGGGACTACCAAGAGACCCAGTACTTC. Its translation: CATSRDYQETQYF. The V gene is TRBV15, the J gene TRBJ2-5, with D possibly TRBD2 on 6 matching bases. V was shortened by 8 bases and J by 0 bases, with 10 bases between the two germline ends. The CDR3 has 13 residues. CDR1 and CDR2 (germline): LNHNV, YYDKDF (reference sequence). The full variable domain, in which reference TRBV15 and TRBJ2-5 provide the parts outside the CDR3, is DAMVIQNPRYQVTQFGKPVTLSCSQTLNHNVMYWYQQKSSQAPKLLFHYYDKDFNNEADTPDNFQSRRPNTSFCFLDIRSPGLGDTAMYLCATSRDYQETQYFGPGTRLLVL.

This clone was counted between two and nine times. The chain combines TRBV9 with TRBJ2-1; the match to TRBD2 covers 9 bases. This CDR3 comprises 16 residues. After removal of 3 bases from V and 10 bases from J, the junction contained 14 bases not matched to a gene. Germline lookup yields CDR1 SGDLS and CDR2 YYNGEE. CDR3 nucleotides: TGTGCCAGCAGCGCCGGAGGGGGACTAGCCTCAGAGGAGCAGTTCTTC. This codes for CASSAGGGLASEEQFF. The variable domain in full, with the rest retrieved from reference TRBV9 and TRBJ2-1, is DSGVTQTPKHLITATGQRVTLRCSPRSGDLSVYWYQQSLDQGLQFLIQYYNGEERAKGNILERFSAQQFPDLHSELNLSSLELGDSALYFCASSAGGGLASEEQFFGPGTRLTVL.

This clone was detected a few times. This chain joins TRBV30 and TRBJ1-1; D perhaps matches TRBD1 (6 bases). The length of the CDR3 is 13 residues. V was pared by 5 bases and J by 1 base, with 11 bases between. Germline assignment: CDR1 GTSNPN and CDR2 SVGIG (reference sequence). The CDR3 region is CAWDLQGNTEAFF. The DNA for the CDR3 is TGTGCCTGGGACCTACAGGGGAACACTGAAGCTTTCTTT.